What follows are 15 T cell receptor beta chains derived from one specimen sequenced in a study of response to subunit inactivated influenza vaccine. MiXCR, run by TCRdb on the RT-PCR reads, gives a single entry per CDR3 protein. The data show about 190,000 distinct CDR3 sequences, about 15% seen once. This specimen was CD8+ T cells sorted from PBMCs, taken around 5 days after vaccination. These receptors came from a man over 45 who received an inactivated influenza vaccine.

J is TRBJ2-1 and V is TRBV28, with TRBD1 matching over 9 bases. V was clipped by 6 bases and J by 4 bases; unmatched bases: 10. This CDR3 region has 16 residues. CDR1 is MDHEN, CDR2 SYDVKM, per germline. CDR3 coding DNA: TGTGCCAGCAGGCACTTCCCGGGACAGGGATACAATGAGCAGTTCTTC. Its translation is CASRHFPGQGYNEQFF.

V usage is TRBV21-1 and J usage is TRBJ2-1; no check of the table's D call, TRBD2, against the DNA was made. TRBV21-1 is a pseudogene locus. The CDR3 spans 21 residues. The CDR3 loop reads CASSKAPKRAGGFFDYNEQFF. CDR3 DNA: TGTGCCAGCAGCAAAGCCCCCAAGCGCGCGGGAGGGTTCTTTGACTACAATGAGCAGTTCTTC.

In its sample, this clonotype was seen many times. This sequence joins TRBV4-1 and TRBJ1-1; D is perhaps TRBD1 (6 bases). V shed 0 bases and J shed 5 bases, with 13 bases lying between them. Germline lookup yields CDR1 MGHRA and CDR2 YSYEKL. The CDR3 runs 15 residues. The CDR3 protein is CASSQDRGRGTEAFF. Here the CDR3 DNA reads TGCGCCAGCAGCCAAGACAGGGGACGAGGGACTGAAGCTTTCTTT.

The rearrangement links TRBV2 to TRBJ2-7; 7 nucleotides line up with TRBD1. With 6 bases clipped from V and 11 bases from J, the junction kept 7 bases outside the gene matches. Per the germline V gene, CDR1 is SNHLY and CDR2 is FYNNEI. The CDR3 extends over 11 amino acids. The CDR3 DNA is TGTGCCAGCAGGACGGGAACAGGGGAGTACTTC. Encoded protein: CASRTGTGEYF. Drawing the rest from reference TRBV2 and TRBJ2-7, the complete variable domain is EPEVTQTPSHQVTQMGQEVILRCVPISNHLYFYWYRQILGQKVEFLVSFYNNEISEKSEIFDDQFSVERPDGSNFTLKIRSTKLEDSAMYFCASRTGTGEYFGPGTRLTVT.

V and J are TRBV5-1 and TRBJ1-2, with 8 bases that match TRBD1. The CDR3 has 14 residues. CDR1 is SGHRS and CDR2 is YFSETQ in the germline V gene. V was clipped by 3 bases and J by 4 bases; unmatched bases: 5. The CDR3 DNA reads TGCGCCAGCAGCTCCGGGACAGGAGTCTATGGCTACACCTTC. Translation gives CASSSGTGVYGYTF.

This clonotype was observed a handful of times. In DNA form, the CDR3 reads TGTGCCACCAGCGGGACCTTGAAAGCTAACTATGGCTACACCTTC. Amino acid sequence: CATSGTLKANYGYTF. V usage is TRBV15 and J usage is TRBJ1-2, with a possible D match to TRBD1 (5 bases). CDR3 length: 15 amino acids. V was shortened by 5 bases and J by 0 bases, with 13 bases between the two germline ends. Germline assignment: CDR1 LNHNV and CDR2 YYDKDF (reference sequence).

J is TRBJ1-2 and V is TRBV30; perhaps TRBD1 as D (5 bases). This CDR3 has 12 residues. Trimming shortened V by 5 bases and J by 6 bases, and 13 bases separated the two germline ends. Per germline, CDR1 GTSNPN and CDR2 SVGIG (reference sequence). The CDR3: CAWARGHHGYTF. In DNA form, the CDR3 reads TGTGCCTGGGCCCGGGGCCATCATGGCTACACCTTC.

This clonotype has a handful of counts. The rearrangement links TRBV4-3 to TRBJ2-7, with D uncertain. The V gene lost 0 bases and the J gene lost 2 bases, with 5 bases spanning the gap. The length of the CDR3 is 13 residues. Germline lookup yields CDR1 LGHNA and CDR2 YSLEER. CDR3 coding DNA: TGCGCCAGCAGCCAAGATCGCCCCTACGAGCAGTACTTC. It yields the protein CASSQDRPYEQYF.

This clonotype was found a few times. V and J are TRBV28 and TRBJ2-3; D is possibly TRBD1 or TRBD2 (5 bases each). With 4 bases removed from V and 3 bases from J, the gap between germline ends came to 17 bases. CDR1 and CDR2 (germline): MDHEN, SYDVKM. This CDR3 is 16 amino acids long. This CDR3 reads CASSSELEEGTDTQYF. For the CDR3, the DNA is TGTGCCAGCAGTTCGGAACTCGAAGAGGGGACAGATACGCAGTATTTT. Based on the CDR3 plus reference TRBV28 and TRBJ2-3, the full variable domain is DVKVTQSSRYLVKRTGEKVFLECVQDMDHENMFWYRQDPGLGLRLIYFSYDVKMKEKGDIPEGYSVSREKKERFSLILESASTNQTSMYLCASSSELEEGTDTQYFGPGTRLTVL.

This clonotype was seen ten or more times. The chain recombines TRBV7-9 with TRBJ2-3, with D unresolved. This CDR3 has 12 residues. The V end lost 1 base, the J end lost 2 bases, and 1 base lay between the germline ends. Germline V CDR1 and CDR2: SEHNR, FQNEAQ (reference sequence). DNA for the CDR3: TGTGCCAGCAGCTTAGACACAGATACGCAGTATTTT. This translates into CASSLDTDTQYF.

The chain employs TRBV12-3 or TRBV12-4 and TRBJ1-5, with D hard to call. Trimming stripped 7 bases from V and 1 base from J, with 5 bases between. The CDR3 consists of 12 residues. CDR3 DNA: TGTGCCAGCAAGCAAAGCAATCAGCCCCAGCATTTT. It encodes CASKQSNQPQHF.

The chain recombines TRBV12-3 or TRBV12-4 with TRBJ2-1; TRBD2 matches 15 bases. Trimming cost V 5 bases and J 2 bases; bases outside gene matches: 4. The CDR3 sequence is 17 residues long. This CDR3 is CASSPGLAGGPYNEQFF. The CDR3 nucleotides are TGTGCCAGCAGTCCTGGACTAGCGGGAGGGCCCTACAATGAGCAGTTCTTC.

A few counts support this clonotype. Here the CDR3 DNA reads TGTGCCACCAGTGATGGATTACAGGGTCTCAGCAATCAGCCCCAGCATTTT. Its translation is CATSDGLQGLSNQPQHF. The chain joins TRBV24-1 to TRBJ1-5; TRBD1 might be the D (6 bases). V was cut by 3 bases and J by 1 base, with 15 bases left in between. CDR3 length: 17 amino acids. From germline, CDR1 is KGHDR and CDR2 SFDVKD.

This clonotype was observed once. This chain links TRBV7-8 with TRBJ2-3; D unclear. The CDR3 is made up of 15 amino acids. V was trimmed by 3 bases and J by 6 bases, leaving 16 bases between them. Germline values: CDR1 SGHVS, CDR2 FQNEAQ. The CDR3 reads CASSFTVIAADTQYF. CDR3 nucleotide sequence: TGTGCCAGCAGCTTTACAGTTATTGCAGCCGATACGCAGTATTTT. Looking up the rest from reference TRBV7-8 and TRBJ2-3 gives the full variable domain: GAGVSQSPRYKVAKRGQDVALRCDPISGHVSLFWYQQALGQGPEFLTYFQNEAQLDKSGLPSDRFFAERPEGSVSTLKIQRTQQEDSAVYLCASSFTVIAADTQYFGPGTRLTVL.

This clonotype has ten or more counts. The chain has TRBV15 and TRBJ2-1; D perhaps matches TRBD1 (5 bases). V shed 1 base and J shed 9 bases, with 13 bases lying between them. The CDR3 totals 14 residues. The germline V gene encodes CDR1 LNHNV and CDR2 YYDKDF (reference sequence). The CDR3 DNA follows: TGTGCCACCAGCAGAGTAAGGGGTAGAAGTGAGCAGTTCTTC. It specifies CATSRVRGRSEQFF.